Following are 22 T cell receptor beta chains from one sample sequenced in a study of blood T cell repertoires in COVID-19. Some clones are missing from TCRdb's copy, which holds only in-frame ones; the method was immunoSEQ multiplex PCR. The repertoire includes roughly 410,000 clones, roughly 90% of them detected once, and around 1.2% sits in the top ten. Source material: peripheral blood. All receptors come from a man aged 35 to 55 with acute or convalescent COVID-19.

The chain uses TRBV4-1 and TRBJ2-1, with a weak D call TRBD2 (5 bases). CDR1 MGHRA and CDR2 YSYEKL come from the germline V gene. V lost 0 bases and J 10 bases, leaving 10 bases between the germline ends. The length of the CDR3 is 13 residues. CDR3 region: CASSQEAGREQFF. The CDR3 region has the DNA TGCGCCAGCAGCCAAGAGGCGGGCAGAGAGCAGTTCTTC.

The V gene is TRBV5-1, the J gene TRBJ1-1, with 7 bases fitting TRBD1. After removal of 4 bases from V and 1 base from J, the junction contained 10 bases not matched to a gene. There are 16 residues in the CDR3. Germline V gives CDR1 SGHRS, CDR2 YFSETQ. The CDR3 sequence is CASSTRIQGENTEAFF. DNA of the CDR3: TGCGCCAGCAGCACCCGAATCCAGGGGGAGAACACTGAAGCTTTCTTT.

The chain links TRBV5-4 to TRBJ2-2; no reliable D call. In germline, CDR1 is SGHNT, CDR2 YYREEE (reference sequence). V lost 4 bases to trimming and J lost 2 bases, with 6 bases between them. This CDR3 region has 13 residues. CDR3: CASSLLNTGELFF. The CDR3 DNA is TGTGCCAGCAGCCTTCTTAACACCGGGGAGCTGTTTTTT.

The gene calls are TRBV12-3 or TRBV12-4 and TRBJ2-1; no firm D call. The V and J ends lost 7 bases and 0 bases respectively, with 7 bases between them. The CDR3 loop spans 13 amino acids. As DNA, the CDR3 is TGTGCCAGCACCCGCAGCTCCTACAATGAGCAGTTCTTC. It encodes CASTRSSYNEQFF.

Here the CDR3 reads CASSQGGLAGAGEQFF. The CDR3 coding sequence is TGTGCCAGCAGCCAAGGGGGACTAGCGGGAGCCGGCGAGCAGTTCTTC. The chain joins TRBV3-1 (or the pseudogene TRBV3-2) to TRBJ2-1; 14 bases match TRBD2. The CDR3 contains 16 residues. CDR1 and CDR2 (germline): LGHDT, YNNKEL (reference sequence). V shed 1 base, J shed 10 bases, and the junction held 6 bases outside the gene matches.

This clone was seen more than once but under ten times. The chain couples TRBV6-5 to TRBJ1-2, with a tentative D call TRBD1 (5 bases). The CDR3 sequence is 12 residues long. Germline V gene data show CDR1 as MNHEY and CDR2 as SVGAGI. Trimming left V 10 bases short and J 3 bases short, with 12 bases between. The CDR3 nucleotides read TGTGCCACTAAGTGGGGCGACTATGGCTACACCTTC. Amino acids: CATKWGDYGYTF.

The gene calls are TRBV2 and TRBJ2-2; 7 bases line up with TRBD1. V gave up 2 bases and J gave up 5 bases; unmatched junction bases: 5. CDR1 and CDR2 from the germline V gene are SNHLY and FYNNEI. The CDR3 is made up of 15 amino acids. The CDR3 protein is CASSERDSYTGELFF. In DNA, the CDR3 is TGTGCCAGCAGTGAAAGGGACAGTTATACCGGGGAGCTGTTTTTT.

This clone was counted only a few times. The chain couples TRBV5-3 to TRBJ1-2; no clear D gene. TRBV5-3 is identified as an open reading frame with a role that is uncertain. CDR3 size: 14 residues. V shed 4 bases and J shed 2 bases, with 12 bases lying between them. CDR3 residues: CARSRLELNYGYTF. The CDR3 DNA sequence: TGTGCCAGAAGCCGACTTGAATTGAACTATGGCTACACCTTC.

The V and J genes are TRBV5-5 and TRBJ1-3, with a possible D match to TRBD1 (5 bases). The CDR3 sequence is 14 residues long. The ends were cut back, 0 bases at V and 7 bases at J, with 11 bases in the middle. Per germline, CDR1 SGHKS and CDR2 YYEKEE (reference sequence). The CDR3 DNA reads as TGTGCCAGCAGCTTGGATACGGGGGTGAACACCATATATTTT. Translating gives CASSLDTGVNTIYF.

The chain has TRBV6-1 and TRBJ1-5, with D uncertain. Germline V gene sequence: CDR1 MNHNS, CDR2 SASEGT. CDR3 length: 12 amino acids. V lost 0 bases and J lost 9, with 6 bases in between. The DNA of the CDR3 is TGTGCCAGCAGTGAAGCAGCATGGCCCCAGCATTTT. Its protein is CASSEAAWPQHF.

The chain joins TRBV5-6 to TRBJ2-7; D perhaps matches TRBD2 (5 bases). Germline-derived CDR1 and CDR2 are SGHDT and YYEEEE. The V end was cut by 2 bases, the J end by 0 bases, with 9 bases between. The CDR3 has 14 amino acids. In DNA form, the CDR3 reads TGTGCCAGCAGCTTTTTCACTAGCTCCTACGAGCAGTACTTC. Translating it yields CASSFFTSSYEQYF.

J is TRBJ1-1 and V is TRBV18; 7 bases line up with TRBD1. This CDR3 is built from 15 residues. Germline loops: CDR1 KGHSH, CDR2 LQKENI. The V segment lost 3 bases and the J segment 1 base; nucleotides outside the gene matches: 5. The CDR3 region has the DNA TGTGCCAGCTCACCGGAATACAGGGGGAACACTGAAGCTTTCTTT. Encoded protein: CASSPEYRGNTEAFF.

This clone was seen once. The rearrangement joins TRBV11-2 to TRBJ2-1, with a weak D call TRBD2 (6 bases). Germline V CDR1 and CDR2: SGHAT, FQNNGV. The V end was cut by 5 bases, the J end by 5 bases, with 13 bases between. This CDR3 comprises 14 residues. The CDR3: CASSPPGGHNEQFF. The CDR3 DNA follows: TGTGCCAGCAGCCCCCCCGGAGGGCACAATGAGCAGTTCTTC.

The V gene is TRBV7-3, the J gene TRBJ1-2; D gene uncertain. The germline V and J ends were trimmed by 2 bases and 6 bases, with 13 bases remaining between them. Per germline, CDR1 SGHTA and CDR2 FQGTGA. The length of the CDR3 is 14 residues. CDR3 DNA sequence: TGTGCCAGCAGCTTAGTCGGAGGGTCGGATGGCTACACCTTC. Protein product: CASSLVGGSDGYTF. The full variable domain, its missing parts supplied by reference TRBV7-3 and TRBJ1-2, is GAGVSQTPSNKVTEKGKYVELRCDPISGHTALYWYRQSLGQGPEFLIYFQGTGAADDSGLPNDRFFAVRPEGSVSTLKIQRTERGDSAVYLCASSLVGGSDGYTFGSGTRLTVV.

This sequence joins TRBV27 and TRBJ1-1; D call uncertain. This CDR3 has 14 amino acids. Germline V lookup: CDR1 MNHEY, CDR2 SMNVEV (reference sequence). The germline V and J ends were trimmed by 6 bases and 1 base, with 12 bases remaining between them. The DNA for the CDR3 is TGTGCCAGCAGCCTTGTGTTGGCGAACACTGAAGCTTTCTTT. It translates to CASSLVLANTEAFF.

V usage is TRBV18 and J usage is TRBJ1-2; TRBD1 matches 11 bases. Germline V CDR1 and CDR2: KGHSH, LQKENI. V gave up 3 bases and J gave up 6 bases; unmatched junction bases: 6. The CDR3 is 15 residues long. This CDR3 reads CASSPQGTGGNGYTF. The DNA for the CDR3 is TGTGCCAGCTCACCGCAAGGGACAGGGGGTAATGGCTACACCTTC.

This chain joins TRBV3-1 (or the pseudogene TRBV3-2) and TRBJ2-4; tentative D call: TRBD2 (6 bases). The CDR3 is 14 amino acids. The V gene's germline CDR1 is LGHDT and CDR2 YNNKEL (reference sequence). Trimming removed 3 bases at V and 9 bases at J, with 15 bases between. CDR3 region: CASSQRGGIGIQYF. The CDR3 coding sequence is TGTGCCAGCAGCCAGCGTGGGGGGATCGGCATTCAGTACTTC.

The rearrangement links TRBV7-9 to TRBJ1-1; maybe TRBD1 (5 bases). V was trimmed by 5 bases and J by 5 bases, leaving 6 bases between them. Looked up from germline, CDR1 is SEHNR and CDR2 is FQNEAQ (reference sequence). This CDR3 has 11 residues. Here the CDR3 DNA reads TGTGCCAGCAGCCCAGGGACTGAAGCTTTCTTT. Translated: CASSPGTEAFF.

The chain couples TRBV3-1 (or the pseudogene TRBV3-2) to TRBJ1-1, with D hard to call. V lost 4 bases and J lost 0, with 6 bases in between. The germline V gene has CDR1 LGHDT and CDR2 YNNKEL (reference sequence). This CDR3 comprises 13 residues. CDR3 sequence reads: CASSPLMNTEAFF. CDR3 in DNA: TGTGCCAGCAGCCCTCTTATGAACACTGAAGCTTTCTTT.

This clone was detected only a few times. The genes are TRBV9 and TRBJ2-3; possibly TRBD1 for D (5 bases). Germline V gene sequence: CDR1 SGDLS, CDR2 YYNGEE. Trimming left V 0 bases short and J 4 bases short, with 12 bases between. The CDR3 totals 15 residues. The CDR3 reads CASSVGGRDPDTQYF. CDR3 DNA sequence: TGTGCCAGCAGCGTAGGCGGCAGGGATCCAGATACGCAGTATTTT.

This chain joins TRBV19 and TRBJ2-5; 8 bases are a match to TRBD1. Germline CDR1 is LNHDA and CDR2 is SQIVND (reference sequence). This CDR3 region has 17 residues. Trimming cost V 1 base and J 0 bases; bases outside gene matches: 7. The DNA of the CDR3 is TGTGCCAGTAGTATAGCCCCCACAGGGGGGAACCAAGAGACCCAGTACTTC. Translating gives CASSIAPTGGNQETQYF. Full variable domain (missing parts from reference TRBV19 and TRBJ2-5): DGGITQSPKYLFRKEGQNVTLSCEQNLNHDAMYWYRQDPGQGLRLIYYSQIVNDFQKGDIAEGYSVSREKKESFPLTVTSAQKNPTAFYLCASSIAPTGGNQETQYFGPGTRLLVL.

The gene calls are TRBV7-2 and TRBJ2-7; 8 bases are a match to TRBD1. This CDR3 region has 15 residues. Germline assignment: CDR1 SGHTA and CDR2 FQGNSA. V lost 6 bases, J lost 4 bases, and 11 bases stayed unmatched. The CDR3 here is CASRNNRGADYEQYF. The CDR3 nucleotides are TGTGCCAGCAGAAACAACAGGGGGGCGGATTACGAGCAGTACTTC. Full variable domain (missing parts from reference TRBV7-2 and TRBJ2-7): GAGVSQSPSNKVTEKGKDVELRCDPISGHTALYWYRQSLGQGLEFLIYFQGNSAPDKSGLPSDRFSAERTGGSVSTLTIQRTQQEDSAVYLCASRNNRGADYEQYFGPGTRLTVT.